This T cell receptor beta chain was identified in a study of memory CD4+ T cells and cytomegalovirus serostatus. Trimming stripped 8 bases from V and 4 bases from J, with 14 bases between. Germline CDR1 reads MNHEY; CDR2 reads SVGAGI. This CDR3 region has 13 residues. Original processing notes: After removing out-of-frame reads, 2,204,828 distinct TCRbeta sequences remained. TCRdb's copy holds only in-frame clones and misses some; the assay was immunoSEQ multiplex PCR. V, J and clone size were drawn from that table, and D and trimming were deduced from the DNA. The table shows 55,000 to 60,000 clones, with approximately 78% occurring only once. The sort gate was single viable CD3+CD4+CD8-CD45RO+ cells for memory CD4+ T cells.

Sequencing was carried out using memory CD4+ T cells from blood. The TCR was taken from an adult in good health and CMV-seronegative. The chain carries TRBV6-5 and TRBJ1-2; a possible D gene is TRBD1 (6 bases). CDR3 loop: CASCPRGSYGYTF. The DNA of the CDR3 is TGTGCCAGCTGCCCCAGGGGATCCTATGGCTACACCTTC.